These 25 T cell receptor beta chains share one sample of origin, sequenced in a study of blood T cell repertoires in COVID-19 (TCRdb year 2020). Library method: the immunoSEQ multiplex PCR assay. TCRdb stores this immuneACCESS table with in-frame sequences only. Part of the clones is absent; in the studies checked, under half of the shortfall reflects unresolved V genes, and no reason is known for the rest. For this sample there are hundreds of thousands of clones; roughly nine tenths appear just once. Together, the top ten hold about 1% of the sample. Sequenced: PBMCs or T cells enriched from blood (not recorded which). The receptors stem from a young man who had recovered from COVID-19.

The chain is built from TRBV7-8 and TRBJ2-5, with a possible D match to TRBD2 (6 bases). V shed 5 bases and J shed 5 bases, with 12 bases lying between them. This CDR3 contains 13 residues. From germline, CDR1 is SGHVS and CDR2 FQNEAQ. CDR3 region: CASSRDLRETQYF. Here the CDR3 DNA reads TGTGCCAGCAGCCGGGACTTAAGGGAGACCCAGTACTTC.

This clone showed up just a few times. The genes are TRBV10-3 and TRBJ2-3; 12 bases match TRBD2. J lost 2 bases, V lost 5 bases, and 5 bases had no gene match. The germline gives CDR1 ENHRY, CDR2 SYGVKD. CDR3 length: 16 residues. The CDR3 here is CAISPGLAGFTDTQYF. The DNA of the CDR3 is TGTGCCATCAGTCCCGGACTAGCGGGATTCACAGATACGCAGTATTTT.

The chain is built from TRBV7-9 and TRBJ2-5; 10 bases line up with TRBD2. The CDR3 runs to 15 residues. V was pared by 2 bases and J by 5 bases, with 5 bases of the junction left unmatched. Germline V gives CDR1 SEHNR, CDR2 FQNEAQ (reference sequence). CDR3 protein: CASSLQAGGDETQYF. CDR3 nucleotide sequence: TGTGCCAGCAGCTTACAAGCGGGAGGGGATGAGACCCAGTACTTC.

This rearrangement joins TRBV4-2 to TRBJ1-6; D gene unclear. Germline-derived CDR1 and CDR2 are LGHNA and YNFKEQ. CDR3 length: 15 residues. Trimming removed 6 bases from V and 5 bases from J, with 14 bases in between. DNA for the CDR3: TGTGCCAGCAGACTATCACCCTATAATAATTCACCCCTCCACTTT. This encodes CASRLSPYNNSPLHF.

The genes are TRBV28 and TRBJ2-1; possible D gene TRBD2, 6 bases. V lost 8 bases and J lost 4, with 21 bases in between. The CDR3 has 16 amino acids. The germline gives CDR1 MDHEN, CDR2 SYDVKM. This CDR3 is CASGIRGGYIYNEQFF. As DNA, the CDR3 is TGTGCCAGCGGTATTCGGGGAGGATATATTTACAATGAGCAGTTCTTC.

This chain joins TRBV2 and TRBJ2-1; 11 bases are a match to TRBD2. CDR3 length: 16 amino acids. Trimming took 2 bases from V and 9 from J; bases not matched to a gene: 9. Germline V lookup: CDR1 SNHLY, CDR2 FYNNEI. The CDR3 is CASSERSSGGPGEQFF. In DNA form, the CDR3 reads TGTGCCAGCAGTGAAAGGTCTAGCGGGGGGCCGGGTGAGCAGTTCTTC.

This clone appeared a few times. V usage is TRBV7-9 and J usage is TRBJ2-1; D perhaps matches TRBD1 (6 bases). Germline CDR1 SEHNR, CDR2 FQNEAQ (reference sequence). V gave up 5 bases and J gave up 0 bases, with 14 bases separating them. The CDR3 is 16 amino acids. For the CDR3, the DNA is TGTGCCAGCAGCAGAAAGGGGGATAGCTCCTACAATGAGCAGTTCTTC. Protein product: CASSRKGDSSYNEQFF.

The CDR3 is CASSVETAGTEAFF. DNA of the CDR3: TGTGCCAGCAGCGTGGAAACGGCGGGCACTGAAGCTTTCTTT. The chain couples TRBV9 to TRBJ1-1; D is uncertain. V lost 2 bases, J lost 4 bases, and 12 bases lay in between. Germline CDR1 is SGDLS and CDR2 is YYNGEE. This CDR3 has 14 residues.

The J gene is TRBJ2-2, the V gene TRBV4-1; a weak D match, TRBD1 (6 bases). Germline lookup yields CDR1 MGHRA and CDR2 YSYEKL. This CDR3 contains 19 residues. Trimming removed 0 bases from V and 1 base from J, with 18 bases in between. CDR3 nucleotide sequence: TGCGCCAGCAGCCAAGATGTTGTAGTTGGGACACAGAACACCGGGGAGCTGTTTTTT. It specifies CASSQDVVVGTQNTGELFF.

The rearrangement uses TRBV2 and TRBJ2-1; 14 positions match TRBD2. J lost 10 bases, V lost 3 bases, and 5 bases had no gene match. The germline V gene has CDR1 SNHLY and CDR2 FYNNEI. The CDR3 is 15 amino acids. The CDR3 bases are TGTGCCAGCAGTGAGACTAGCGGGGGGGCTCGAGAGCAGTTCTTC. Translated: CASSETSGGAREQFF.

Turning to this clone: This same CDR3 is encoded by further DNA sequences in the sample. The chain combines TRBV9 with TRBJ2-5; D ambiguous. Germline CDR1 SGDLS, CDR2 YYNGEE. V was trimmed by 4 bases and J by 4 bases, leaving 11 bases between them. The CDR3 spans 13 residues. The CDR3 loop reads CASSPRPGETQYF. CDR3 nucleotide sequence: TGTGCCAGCAGCCCGAGGCCGGGAGAGACCCAGTACTTC.

The chain has TRBV4-2 and TRBJ1-2; D possibly corresponds to TRBD1 (6 bases). Between the trimmed V and J ends, which lost 3 bases and 3 bases, there was a span of 17 bases. The CDR3 contains 16 residues. Germline CDR1 and CDR2: LGHNA and YNFKEQ. This CDR3 reads CASSQELAGVDYGYTF. Here the CDR3 DNA reads TGTGCCAGCAGCCAGGAATTAGCAGGGGTAGACTATGGCTACACCTTC.

In this sample, this clone turned up once. This chain links TRBV7-6 with TRBJ1-1; 8 nucleotides match TRBD1. There are 15 residues in the CDR3. V dropped 5 bases and J dropped 3; count of bases not matched to a gene: 8. CDR1 SGHVS and CDR2 FNYEAQ come from the germline V gene. This chain's CDR3 is CASSNTRDRHTEAFF. CDR3 nucleotides: TGTGCCAGCAGCAACACCCGGGACAGGCACACTGAAGCTTTCTTT. The full variable domain, rest sourced from reference TRBV7-6 and TRBJ1-1, is GAGVSQSPRYKVTKRGQDVALRCDPISGHVSLYWYRQALGQGPEFLTYFNYEAQQDKSGLPNDRFSAERPEGSISTLTIQRTEQRDSAMYRCASSNTRDRHTEAFFGQGTRLTVV.

This clone was recorded only once. This rearrangement joins TRBV5-1 to TRBJ1-5; weak D call: TRBD1 (5 bases). CDR1 SGHRS and CDR2 YFSETQ come from the germline V gene. Trimming stripped 4 bases from V and 4 bases from J, with 15 bases between. There are 15 residues in the CDR3. The CDR3 is CASSPLGGRNQPQHF. CDR3 DNA sequence: TGCGCCAGCAGCCCCCTCGGGGGTCGGAATCAGCCCCAGCATTTT. The variable domain in full, with the rest retrieved from reference TRBV5-1 and TRBJ1-5, is KAGVTQTPRYLIKTRGQQVTLSCSPISGHRSVSWYQQTPGQGLQFLFEYFSETQRNKGNFPGRFSGRQFSNSRSEMNVSTLELGDSALYLCASSPLGGRNQPQHFGDGTRLSIL.

V is TRBV3-1 (or the pseudogene TRBV3-2) and J is TRBJ1-2; 11 bases match TRBD1. The J segment lost 9 bases and the V segment lost 4 bases, leaving 7 bases of the junction unmatched. CDR1 is LGHDT and CDR2 is YNNKEL in the germline V gene (reference sequence). The CDR3 has 14 amino acids. Written as DNA, the CDR3 is TGTGCCAGCAGCCGAGGGAGGACAGGGGGCCGCTACACCTTC. Translated, it gives CASSRGRTGGRYTF.

This clone was picked up a small number of times. The chain has TRBV18 and TRBJ1-5, with D hard to call. The V gene lost 5 bases and the J gene lost 3 bases, with 8 bases spanning the gap. There are 13 residues in the CDR3. Germline V gene data show CDR1 as KGHSH and CDR2 as LQKENI. The CDR3 nucleotides read TGTGCCAGCTCATTGGCCACCAATCAGCCCCAGCATTTT. It yields the protein CASSLATNQPQHF.

This chain connects TRBV11-3 to TRBJ2-3; D is ambiguous. The V gene lost 5 bases and the J gene lost 1 base, with 7 bases spanning the gap. Germline CDR1 is SGHNT and CDR2 is YENEEA. The CDR3 length is 13 residues. The CDR3 here is CASSTRGTDTQYF. CDR3 DNA sequence: TGTGCCAGCAGCACTCGAGGCACAGATACGCAGTATTTT.

The V gene is TRBV4-2, the J gene TRBJ2-1, with 8 bases that match TRBD2. The germline V gene encodes CDR1 LGHNA and CDR2 YNFKEQ. Losses at the gene ends were 0 bases for V and 12 bases for J; bases not matched to a gene: 10. The CDR3 loop spans 15 amino acids. Written as DNA, the CDR3 is TGTGCCAGCAGCCAAGATGCGACTAGCGTTGTACTGCAGTTCTTC. Protein product: CASSQDATSVVLQFF.

Points on this clone: Other nucleotide sequences from this sample produce the same CDR3. The rearrangement joins TRBV7-9 to TRBJ2-3; D is unclear. Germline lookup yields CDR1 SEHNR and CDR2 FQNEAQ (reference sequence). The CDR3 runs 12 residues. The germline V and J ends were trimmed by 6 bases and 5 bases, with 9 bases remaining between them. CDR3 DNA sequence: TGTGCCAGCAGTTCCGGTGGAGATACGCAGTATTTT. Amino acids: CASSSGGDTQYF.

The chain uses TRBV9 and TRBJ1-2; TRBD1 agrees at 7 bases. CDR1 and CDR2 (germline): SGDLS, YYNGEE. Losses at the gene ends were 2 bases for V and 3 bases for J; bases not matched to a gene: 7. The CDR3 loop spans 15 amino acids. DNA of the CDR3: TGTGCCAGCAGCGTCAGCGACAGGGTGGACTATGGCTACACCTTC. Translation gives CASSVSDRVDYGYTF.

J is TRBJ2-1 and V is TRBV5-8, with 10 nucleotides matching TRBD2. Per germline, CDR1 SGHTS and CDR2 YDEGEE. Germline trimming cut 4 bases from V and 3 bases from J; bases unmatched to any gene: 4. This CDR3 contains 15 residues. As DNA, the CDR3 is TGTGCCAGCAGCCTTAGCGGGGGGCACTACAATGAGCAGTTCTTC. Its protein product is CASSLSGGHYNEQFF.

The chain's CDR3 is CASSQVLLAGEMANVLTF. CDR3 DNA sequence: TGTGCCAGCAGCCAAGTCTTACTAGCGGGGGAAATGGCCAACGTCCTGACTTTC. The rearrangement links TRBV4-2 to TRBJ2-6; TRBD2 matches at 11 bases. J was trimmed by 6 bases and V by 1 base; bases with no gene match: 8. Germline values: CDR1 LGHNA, CDR2 YNFKEQ. CDR3 length equals 18 residues.

The chain employs TRBV5-1 and TRBJ2-2; TRBD2 is a possible D gene (5 bases). This CDR3 has 14 residues. Germline V lookup: CDR1 SGHRS, CDR2 YFSETQ. The V gene lost 4 bases and the J gene lost 5 bases, with 12 bases spanning the gap. The CDR3 region is CASSPPGVTGELFF. The CDR3 nucleotides are TGCGCCAGCAGCCCACCCGGGGTTACCGGGGAGCTGTTTTTT.

The CDR3 protein is CASSVGVTEGMDTQYF. The CDR3 bases are TGTGCCAGCAGCGTAGGGGTTACGGAGGGCATGGATACGCAGTATTTT. The gene calls are TRBV9 and TRBJ2-3, with D perhaps matching TRBD2 (6 bases). The CDR3 is 16 residues long. The V and J ends lost 0 bases and 6 bases respectively, with 17 bases between them. Germline assignment: CDR1 SGDLS and CDR2 YYNGEE.

This chain uses TRBV5-1 with TRBJ1-4; D is perhaps TRBD1 (6 bases). The V and J ends lost 4 bases and 6 bases respectively, with 13 bases between them. Germline V gene data show CDR1 as SGHRS and CDR2 as YFSETQ. This CDR3 contains 14 residues. In DNA, the CDR3 is TGCGCCAGCAGCAGGCAGGGGTTTGATGAAAAACTGTTTTTT. Translation gives CASSRQGFDEKLFF.